Below, 25 T cell receptor beta chains from the same sample are listed, as sequenced in a study of cytomegalovirus exposure and HLA in healthy donors. Both 60 Vbeta primers and 13 Jbeta primers went into the PCR. Clones were read by immunoSEQ multiplex PCR, and TCRdb kept only the in-frame ones, dropping some. The sample lists some 180,000 clones; about 10% were seen once. The sample was PBMCs. The receptors come from a woman in her twenties or thirties in good health and CMV-seropositive.

This sequence joins TRBV7-2 and TRBJ1-4, with TRBD1 as a possible D gene (5 bases). CDR1 is SGHTA and CDR2 is FQGNSA in the germline V gene. Trimming removed 3 bases at V and 8 bases at J, with 10 bases between. This CDR3 spans 13 amino acids. This CDR3 reads CASSFNRHEKLFF. As DNA, the CDR3 is TGTGCCAGCAGCTTTAACAGGCACGAAAAACTGTTTTTT.

The chain uses TRBV6-6 and TRBJ1-2, with D possibly TRBD1 on 6 matching bases. The CDR3 has 12 amino acids. Germline assignment: CDR1 MNHNY and CDR2 SVGAGI (reference sequence). The ends were cut back, 6 bases at V and 4 bases at J, with 9 bases in the middle. CDR3 coding DNA: TGTGCCAGCAGACAGGGTGGCTATGGCTACACCTTC. Translating it yields CASRQGGYGYTF.

This clone was seen more than once but under ten times. This sequence joins TRBV5-4 and TRBJ2-7, with 7 bases fitting TRBD1. From germline, CDR1 is SGHNT and CDR2 YYREEE (reference sequence). CDR3 size: 15 residues. The V gene end was trimmed by 1 base and the J gene end by 4 bases; junction bases not matched to a gene: 8. The CDR3 sequence is CASSLTGPGGYEQYF. The DNA of the CDR3 is TGTGCCAGCAGCTTGACGGGCCCAGGGGGTTACGAGCAGTACTTC.

A few counts support this clone. The CDR3 is CASSSTPTDTQYF. The CDR3 nucleotides read TGTGCCAGCAGCTCTACCCCCACAGATACGCAGTATTTT. This sequence joins TRBV11-3 and TRBJ2-3; D not certain. The CDR3 runs to 13 residues. The V gene lost 4 bases and the J gene lost 2 bases, with 7 bases spanning the gap. CDR1 is SGHNT and CDR2 is YENEEA in the germline V gene.

The chain uses TRBV19 and TRBJ2-7; D unresolved. The CDR3 is 13 residues long. CDR1 and CDR2 from the germline V gene are LNHDA and SQIVND (reference sequence). V lost 1 base, J lost 2 bases, and 6 bases lay in between. The CDR3 DNA reads as TGTGCCAGTAGTATAGGGGCAGCCTACGAGCAGTACTTC. Residues: CASSIGAAYEQYF.

This clone occurred a few times. This chain connects TRBV6-6 to TRBJ1-5, with 7 bases aligning to TRBD1. J was trimmed by 6 bases and V by 5 bases; bases with no gene match: 7. In germline, CDR1 is MNHNY, CDR2 SVGAGI (reference sequence). The CDR3 sequence is 14 residues long. CDR3 protein: CASSPTGVTQPQHF. CDR3 nucleotides: TGTGCCAGCAGTCCCACAGGGGTTACTCAGCCCCAGCATTTT.

This clone showed up just a few times. The chain recombines TRBV6-1 with TRBJ1-4, with D possibly being TRBD1 (6 bases). V gave up 4 bases and J gave up 6 bases, with 12 bases separating them. CDR1 MNHNS and CDR2 SASEGT come from the germline V gene. This CDR3 has 14 residues. The CDR3 spells CASSGTAQYEKLFF. The CDR3 nucleotides are TGTGCCAGCAGTGGGACAGCTCAATATGAAAAACTGTTTTTT.

This clone was observed a handful of times. The V call is TRBV11-1, the J call TRBJ2-1, with TRBD2 matching over 12 bases. Looked up from germline, CDR1 is SGHAT and CDR2 is FQDESV (reference sequence). The CDR3 totals 17 residues. The trim removed 5 bases at V and 5 bases at J, leaving 10 bases unmatched. This chain's CDR3 is CASSPWMGLAGHNEQFF. CDR3 nucleotide sequence: TGTGCCAGCAGCCCTTGGATGGGACTAGCGGGTCACAATGAGCAGTTCTTC.

The table lists this clone with a few counts. CDR3 loop: CASSRRASGIDYEQYF. As DNA, the CDR3 is TGTGCCAGCAGCCGGCGAGCTAGCGGGATCGATTACGAGCAGTACTTC. This chain uses TRBV7-2 with TRBJ2-7, with 9 bases that match TRBD2. Germline V lookup: CDR1 SGHTA, CDR2 FQGNSA. CDR3 length: 16 residues. V trimming: 5 bases; J trimming: 4 bases; junction bases outside the gene matches: 12.

The genes are TRBV11-2 and TRBJ2-7; 7 nucleotides match TRBD1. CDR1 is SGHAT and CDR2 is FQNNGV in the germline V gene. V shed 1 base, J shed 5 bases, and the junction held 8 bases outside the gene matches. The CDR3 extends over 15 amino acids. CDR3 coding DNA: TGTGCCAGCAGCTTAGCGGGACAGAGGTTCGACGAGCAGTACTTC. Amino acid sequence: CASSLAGQRFDEQYF.

The CDR3 bases are TGTGCCAGCAGCCCCCTGGGGCGGGGATCCTACGAGCAGTACTTC. Its translation: CASSPLGRGSYEQYF. This chain connects TRBV7-9 to TRBJ2-7, with D possibly TRBD2 on 6 matching bases. Per germline, CDR1 SEHNR and CDR2 FQNEAQ (reference sequence). The V end was cut by 5 bases, the J end by 1 base, with 15 bases between. The CDR3 totals 15 residues.

The chain employs TRBV4-1 and TRBJ2-7; 9 nucleotides align to TRBD2. The CDR3 contains 15 residues. Per germline, CDR1 MGHRA and CDR2 YSYEKL. V trimming: 4 bases; J trimming: 2 bases; junction bases outside the gene matches: 6. CDR3 protein: CASSRLAGGPYEQYF. The CDR3 nucleotides are TGCGCCAGCAGCCGACTGGCGGGAGGGCCCTACGAGCAGTACTTC.

The chain recombines TRBV9 with TRBJ2-2; maybe TRBD2 (5 bases). Trimming cost V 7 bases and J 2 bases, with 12 bases left between them. Germline V gene data show CDR1 as SGDLS and CDR2 as YYNGEE. The CDR3 is made up of 14 amino acids. CDR3 protein: CASRRGSNTGELFF. The CDR3 bases are TGTGCCAGCCGGAGAGGGAGTAACACCGGGGAGCTGTTTTTT.

The CDR3 here is CASSRGQGANEQYF. The CDR3 DNA reads as TGTGCCAGTTCCCGGGGACAGGGGGCCAACGAGCAGTACTTC. The chain recombines TRBV18 with TRBJ2-7; TRBD1 aligns across 12 bases. Trimming at V came to 9 bases and at J to 5 bases, leaving 8 bases not matched to a gene. The CDR3 has 14 amino acids. The germline V gene encodes CDR1 KGHSH and CDR2 LQKENI.

This chain joins TRBV11-3 and TRBJ2-3, with 10 bases identical to TRBD2. The length of the CDR3 is 16 residues. The germline gives CDR1 SGHNT, CDR2 YENEEA. V lost 5 bases, J lost 4 bases, and 9 bases stayed unmatched. CDR3 DNA sequence: TGTGCCAGCAGCCTGGGGACTAGCGCCACTGCAGATACGCAGTATTTT. It specifies CASSLGTSATADTQYF.

The chain uses TRBV6-1 and TRBJ2-3; possible D gene TRBD1, 5 bases. The V end was cut by 3 bases, the J end by 3 bases, with 16 bases between. There are 16 residues in the CDR3. In germline, CDR1 is MNHNS, CDR2 SASEGT. CDR3 protein: CASSDPGRVDTDTQYF. CDR3 nucleotides: TGTGCCAGCAGTGATCCTGGCAGGGTGGATACAGATACGCAGTATTTT.

This clone was counted a few times. The V gene is TRBV14, the J gene TRBJ1-1; TRBD1 matches at 7 bases. After removal of 1 base from V and 0 bases from J, the junction contained 5 bases not matched to a gene. CDR1 and CDR2 (germline): SGHDN, FVKESK. CDR3 length: 16 amino acids. The CDR3 loop is CASSQGGGTVNTEAFF. The CDR3, as DNA: TGTGCCAGCAGCCAAGGCGGTGGGACAGTGAACACTGAAGCTTTCTTT.

This clone turned up a few times. The chain links TRBV7-9 to TRBJ2-2, with D possibly TRBD2 on 5 matching bases. Germline CDR1 and CDR2: SEHNR and FQNEAQ (reference sequence). V was shortened by 3 bases and J by 1 base, with 9 bases between the two germline ends. The CDR3 is made up of 15 amino acids. The CDR3 spells CASSFLAGNTGELFF. CDR3 nucleotide sequence: TGTGCCAGCAGCTTCCTAGCAGGGAACACCGGGGAGCTGTTTTTT.

Only a few counts were recorded for this clone. The genes are TRBV19 and TRBJ2-1; 8 positions match TRBD1. The CDR3 is 15 residues long. Trimming cost V 2 bases and J 5 bases; bases outside gene matches: 5. Germline-derived CDR1 and CDR2 are LNHDA and SQIVND (reference sequence). The CDR3 protein is CASSIPGGLNNEQFF. DNA of the CDR3: TGTGCCAGTAGTATACCAGGGGGCTTAAACAATGAGCAGTTCTTC.

There are a few counts of this clone. The CDR3 spells CASSVGLAGPQETQYF. Here the CDR3 DNA reads TGTGCCAGCAGCGTCGGACTAGCGGGACCTCAAGAGACCCAGTACTTC. This chain connects TRBV9 to TRBJ2-5, with 12 bases matching TRBD2. CDR1 is SGDLS, CDR2 YYNGEE, per germline. CDR3 length equals 16 residues. The V gene end was trimmed by 2 bases and the J gene end by 2 bases; junction bases not matched to a gene: 4. Drawing the rest from reference TRBV9 and TRBJ2-5, the complete variable domain is DSGVTQTPKHLITATGQRVTLRCSPRSGDLSVYWYQQSLDQGLQFLIQYYNGEERAKGNILERFSAQQFPDLHSELNLSSLELGDSALYFCASSVGLAGPQETQYFGPGTRLLVL.

The table lists this clone with a few counts. The chain uses TRBV5-1 and TRBJ2-3, with 15 bases aligning to TRBD2. J gave up 3 bases and V 4 bases, and 6 bases lay outside the gene matches. The germline CDR1 and CDR2 sequences are SGHRS and YFSETQ. This CDR3 is 17 amino acids long. The CDR3 reads CASSLYGLAGGTDTQYF. The DNA of the CDR3 is TGCGCCAGCAGCCTGTACGGACTAGCGGGAGGGACAGATACGCAGTATTTT. The full variable domain, in which reference TRBV5-1 and TRBJ2-3 provide the parts outside the CDR3, is KAGVTQTPRYLIKTRGQQVTLSCSPISGHRSVSWYQQTPGQGLQFLFEYFSETQRNKGNFPGRFSGRQFSNSRSEMNVSTLELGDSALYLCASSLYGLAGGTDTQYFGPGTRLTVL.

The chain recombines TRBV30 with TRBJ1-1, with TRBD1 matching 11 bases. V dropped 0 bases and J dropped 4; count of bases not matched to a gene: 4. There are 15 residues in the CDR3. The germline gives CDR1 GTSNPN, CDR2 SVGIG (reference sequence). CDR3 sequence reads: CAWSVWGQGGTEAFF. CDR3 nucleotide sequence: TGTGCCTGGAGTGTGTGGGGACAGGGGGGCACTGAAGCTTTCTTT.

The DNA for the CDR3 is TGTGCCAGCAGCGCGAGTAGGACTGGGTCGATGGGCTACACCTTC. Its protein is CASSASRTGSMGYTF. The chain has TRBV14 and TRBJ1-2; no reliable D call. V gave up 5 bases and J gave up 8 bases, with 21 bases separating them. Germline CDR1 and CDR2: SGHDN and FVKESK. This CDR3 spans 15 amino acids.

This clone was detected only a few times. DNA for the CDR3: TGTGCCAGCAGCTTAGGGGGACTAGCGGGCCTCGAGCAGTACTTC. It yields the protein CASSLGGLAGLEQYF. V usage is TRBV7-8 and J usage is TRBJ2-7; 12 bases match TRBD2. The length of the CDR3 is 15 residues. Germline-derived CDR1 and CDR2 are SGHVS and FQNEAQ. V lost 1 base, J lost 6 bases, and 4 bases stayed unmatched.

The rearrangement links TRBV29-1 to TRBJ1-1; the match to TRBD1 covers 7 bases. The J segment lost 1 base and the V segment lost 3 bases, leaving 2 bases of the junction unmatched. This CDR3 is built from 13 residues. Germline CDR1 SQVTM, CDR2 ANQGSEA. The CDR3 nucleotides are TGCAGCGTTGAGACAGGGAGGAACACTGAAGCTTTCTTT. This encodes CSVETGRNTEAFF. The variable domain in full, with the rest retrieved from reference TRBV29-1 and TRBJ1-1, is SAVISQKPSRDICQRGTSLTIQCQVDSQVTMMFWYRQQPGQSLTLIATANQGSEATYESGFVIDKFPISRPNLTFSTLTVSNMSPEDSSIYLCSVETGRNTEAFFGQGTRLTVV.